The source of this T cell receptor (beta chain) is a study of cytomegalovirus exposure and HLA in healthy donors (dated 2017 in TCRdb). Background on the whole study: An earlier analysis of some 600 of the donors reported approximately 260 Gb of sequence data and 95 million to 130 million unique TCR beta sequences obtained from some 200 million T cells. An earlier analysis of around 640 of the donors used high-throughput TCR beta sequencing to judge whether each TCR beta V gene segment behaved as functional or pseudogenic. Rather than using new phenotypic data, the later analysis identified candidate immune exposures from TCR beta sequences and from how often those sequences occurred across donors. On average, 235,054 unique TCR beta nucleotide sequences were sequenced per donor among 300 to 500 genotyped donors of the cohort, with roughly 19% of those sequences being non-productive. Among the approximately 430 genotyped donors, 75% to 90% belonged to the genetic ancestry cluster associated with self-reported Caucasian donors. Alongside the repertoire data, information on donor age, sex, ethnicity and CMV serostatus was compiled. Four to six DR-DQ haplotypes were handled as single units for association and clustering, since linkage in the cohort was strong. HLA typing included class I and class II loci at four-digit resolution. A later genetic analysis took genome-wide SNP genotypes for about 65% of the roughly 670 donors and used that subset as a discovery cohort. A separate validation cohort of roughly 130 different subjects was used in addition to the 666-subject first cohort. The study aimed to test whether cataloging public T cell receptors could reveal signatures of past pathogen exposure. To predict cytomegalovirus infection status, the study combined high-throughput TCR immunosequencing, statistical association of individual TCRs with disease status, and machine learning. Typing coverage differed by locus: A, B, C, DRB1 and DQB1 were typed in about 629-640 donors, DQA1 in about 500, DPA1 in around 610, and DPB1 in 450 to 490. All discovery cohort repertoires had been generated on a single sequencing platform. To study patterns of TCR occurrence, a later analysis re-analyzed previously published TCR beta repertoires from just over 650 donors and added high-resolution HLA genotyping. An early release that covered fewer than 800 HLA-typed donors contained approximately 300 gigabases of sequencing data and around 80 million unique TCR sequences. The T cell repertoires of 666 subjects were profiled by immunosequencing and related to cytomegalovirus serostatus. Summary of the overall study and its limitations: In an earlier analysis of 500 to 650 of the donors, most TCR beta V segments appeared in productive rearrangements about 90% or about 30% of the time, broadly matching IMGT annotations. A further reported finding was that TCR beta sequences accurately predicted the HLA-A and HLA-B alleles for most subjects in the first cohort. Strong co-occurrence of HLA alleles, especially DR and DQ, made assigning TCR associations to individual alleles difficult. About 17 rarely observed V segments, including chromosome 9 orphons, were excluded from the earlier analysis of about 610 of the donors because counts were too low. In a later genetic analysis, a missense DCLRE1C variant was associated with V-gene and J-gene trimming of TCR beta chains, and the association was replicated in an independent cohort. While some public TCRs were present in many individuals, most TCR sequences turned up only very rarely across donors. In a later analysis, several top co-occurrence clusters were reported to appear linked to parvovirus B19, influenza, CMV and Epstein-Barr virus. Presence/absence analyses assumed roughly uniform sequencing depth across donors, an assumption that may not hold. A later analysis found that most CMV-associated TCR beta chains appeared HLA-restricted, with HLA associations seemingly driven largely by CMV exposure. CMV serostatus was the only immune exposure information available for the cohort. Linkage disequilibrium might explain the correlated functional status among segregating V segments, but an unknown experimental factor could not be excluded. The study gave a list of under 200 TCR beta chains associated with cytomegalovirus. Cytomegalovirus status was reported to be diagnosed by the classifier with high specificity and sensitivity in both the original and validation cohorts. In a later analysis, HLA-associated TCR beta chains showed more clonal expansion and lower generation probabilities than non-associated chains that were equally common. The cohort was sequenced for TCR beta chains only, and without alpha or paired-chain data the features that could be detected were limited. A later analysis associated 17,000 or so TCR beta sequences with specific HLA alleles at a false discovery rate of 0.05. A cluster of highly shared sequence variants was judged likely to be a technical artifact of the sequencing pipeline. According to the authors, the approach could potentially be generalized to other disease states and immunological phenotypes. In a later analysis, TCR association rates were found to vary across HLA loci, with the most associated TCRs seen for DRB1 alleles and the fewest for HLA-C alleles. HLA typing was unavailable for some donors at each locus, so association tests used only the typed subset. Some IMGT-functional V segments, including TRBV6-2 and TRBV6-3, could not be distinguished by the 87-base-pair reads and were therefore excluded. In a later genetic analysis, fewer N-insertions in productive TCRs were reported among donors in an Asian-associated ancestry cluster than the roughly 670-donor mean. Three of the identified cytomegalovirus-associated TCR beta chains were confirmed in vitro to be specific for cytomegalovirus antigens.

This clone occurred a few times. The specificity of this receptor is unknown. Base qualities were left out, and no much larger clone turns up one base away. The cohort was made up of approximately 670 healthy bone marrow donors. Cohort members were all nominally healthy when sampled, although unrecorded immune exposures were likely present. The donor tested CMV seropositive and was one of the 289 seropositive cohort members. Each donor provided a peripheral blood sample, and peripheral blood mononuclear cells were used for TCR beta sequencing. Genomic DNA extraction from the blood cell samples was performed with the Qiagen DNeasy Blood Extraction Kit. Ends trimmed: V by 3 bases, J by 1 base; bases unmatched to a gene: 0. Reading from cysteine to phenylalanine, the CDR3 counts 13 amino acids. CDR3 DNA only is kept here, 39 bases in frame from base 1. CDR1 and CDR2 are read off the germline V gene as SQVTM and ANQGSEA.

Preparation of the library involved the immunoSEQ multiplex PCR assay. A mixture of 60 forward primers for TCR Vbeta segments and 13 reverse primers for TCR Jbeta segments was used in the multiplex PCR. The CDR3 region of rearranged TCR beta genes was amplified from genomic DNA with a multiplex PCR assay. Amplified TCR beta libraries were sequenced as 87-base-pair reads on the Illumina HiSeq System. Per the source publication's procedure: In a later analysis, roughly 80 million unique TCR beta chains were counted across the roughly 610 repertoires, and roughly 9.9 million of these chains were shared by at least two donors. Raw reads were error-corrected and collapsed into unique sequences with a nearest-neighbor algorithm that merged closely related sequences to remove PCR and sequencing errors. CDR3 sequences were aligned to IMGT reference sequences to assign V, D and J gene segments. For a sequence to be retained, at least a six-nucleotide match to both a V gene segment and a J gene segment was required. A rearrangement was called productive if the CDR3 had no stop codons and remained in frame with V and J, and every other rearrangement was called non-productive. CDR3 was defined according to IMGT convention as the region running from the second conserved V-encoded cysteine to the conserved J-encoded phenylalanine. Sequences without an unambiguous match to a single V gene segment were excluded from the earlier analysis of about 600 of the donors. In an earlier analysis of a few hundred of the donors, a V segment was called functional when productive rearrangements were above 56.7%, and segregating when the standard deviation between donors exceeded 5%. A statistical classification framework was developed to diagnose cytomegalovirus status using the catalog of TCR beta chain sequences. In a later analysis, V and J genes were assigned by comparing TCR nucleotide sequences against IMGT/GENE-DB human TR gene sequences. A later analysis assigned CDR3 sequences and most-parsimonious VDJ recombination scenarios with the TCRdist pipeline. In a later analysis, every TCR beta chain was defined by the combination of its CDR3 amino acid sequence and its V-gene family, and reads without a unique V-gene family were dropped. In a later analysis, 450 to 600 highly shared, low-generation-probability nucleotide sequences were removed to address suspected cross-contamination and a sequencing artifact. In a later analysis, a clonal expansion index for each public chain was calculated from normalized within-repertoire ranks of inferred template counts. In a later analysis, generation probabilities were computed with a VDJ recombination model fitted to out-of-frame rearrangements, and the resulting probabilities were checked against IGoR. A later analysis scored TCR-TCR, TCR-HLA and TCR-CMV co-occurrence with hypergeometric tests, applying a repertoire-size bias correction to TCR pairs. A later analysis estimated false discovery rates by permuting HLA or CMV assignments 20 times. In a later analysis, co-occurring TCRs were grouped using DBSCAN, and TCRdist sequence similarity was added for clustering within HLA-allele-positive subsets. For co-occurrence clustering, repertoires with fewer than 30,000 or more than 120,000 public chains were excluded, along with roughly 5 repertoires with anomalous nucleotide sharing. TCRdb limited this immuneACCESS table to in-frame rearrangements with V and J called. A share of clones is missing; checked studies link under half to unresolved V genes, and the rest is unexplained. The DNA was the basis for D and trimming; V, J and clone size are from that table. In all, the sample holds tens of thousands of clones, and 77% of those were seen once. Clones ranked in the top ten supply 2.5% to 3% of the sample.

In this chain, TRBV29-1 is recombined with TRBJ1-1; TRBD1 lines up with 9 middle nucleotides. Sequencing was performed on PBMCs. The source of this sequence is a middle-aged man in good health and CMV-seropositive. In nucleotides, the sequence is TGCAGCGTTGAGGACAGGGGGAACACTGAAGCTTTCTTT. This yields the protein CSVEDRGNTEAFF.